These T cell receptor beta chains were read from a single sample in a study of control samples from healthy donors and cancer patients. Sequencing was performed with immunoSEQ multiplex PCR; in TCRdb, only in-frame clones are kept and a portion is missing. Of 100,000 to 150,000 clones listed, about nine tenths were seen once; the top ten hold 4.5% to 7%. The material sequenced was blood. The receptors here all came from a man aged 18-30 years in good health. Each CDR3 is given with its conserved first and last residue. Fields, in order: D gene, J gene, clone size, CDR3 length, V gene, CDR3 protein, CDR3 DNA. D genes are given only for firm matches. A clone size is listed for some rows: how often the clone was seen (once, few, many), or a class if it is expanded.

>NA|TRBJ2-7|NA|14|TRBV5-1
CASSLDRGSYEQYF
TGCGCCAGCAGCTTGGATCGGGGCTCCTACGAGCAGTACTTC
>NA|TRBJ1-1|few|12|TRBV10-1
CASSDRFTEAFF
TGCGCCAGCAGTGACAGGTTCACTGAAGCTTTCTTT
>TRBD1|TRBJ1-1|NA|16|TRBV5-5
CASSPISGTGLTEAFF
TGTGCCAGCAGCCCTATCTCCGGGACAGGGCTCACTGAAGCTTTCTTT
>TRBD1|TRBJ1-2|NA|15|TRBV5-6
CASSLPGQGNYGYTF
TGTGCCAGCAGCCTCCCGGGACAGGGCAACTATGGCTACACCTTC
>NA|TRBJ1-2|once|12|TRBV11-2
CASSGVFHGYTF
TGTGCCAGCAGCGGGGTTTTCCATGGCTACACCTTC
>NA|TRBJ2-7|NA|17|TRBV9
CASSARGGAGYSGEQYF
TGTGCCAGCAGCGCCCGAGGGGGGGCGGGTTACTCGGGCGAGCAGTACTTC
>TRBD1|TRBJ1-2|NA|16|TRBV5-6
CASSQAGTGNSYGYTF
TGTGCCAGCAGCCAAGCCGGGACAGGGAATAGCTATGGCTACACCTTC
>NA|TRBJ2-7|NA|12|TRBV18
CASAVGTDEQYF
TGTGCCAGCGCCGTCGGTACGGACGAGCAGTACTTC
>TRBD1|TRBJ2-1|once|16|TRBV10-1
CASSIAGTGSYNEQFF
TGCGCCAGCAGCATCGCTGGGACAGGCTCCTACAATGAGCAGTTCTTC
>NA|TRBJ1-6|NA|16|TRBV18
CASSPPVGVANSPLHF
TGTGCCAGCTCACCACCTGTAGGGGTAGCGAATTCACCCCTCCACTTT
>NA|TRBJ1-6|NA|13|TRBV18
CASSPPINSPLHF
TGTGCCAGCTCACCCCCGATCAATTCACCCCTCCACTTT
>TRBD1|TRBJ2-7|NA|16|TRBV2
CASSENPPGQGYEQYF
TGTGCCAGCAGTGAGAACCCACCGGGACAGGGTTACGAGCAGTACTTC
>NA|TRBJ1-5|NA|15|TRBV6-1
CASSEKPGEGQPQHF
TGTGCCAGCAGTGAAAAGCCAGGGGAAGGTCAGCCCCAGCATTTT
>NA|TRBJ1-2|NA|13|TRBV12-3/TRBV12-4
CASSLAGRYGYTF
TGTGCCAGCAGTTTAGCAGGGCGGTATGGCTACACCTTC
>NA|TRBJ2-3|NA|14|TRBV5-1
CASSVAEVTDTQYF
TGCGCCAGCAGCGTAGCGGAAGTCACAGATACGCAGTATTTT
>NA|TRBJ2-5|NA|12|TRBV9
CASSAQGETQYF
TGTGCCAGCAGCGCCCAGGGGGAGACCCAGTACTTC
>TRBD2|TRBJ2-3|NA|15|TRBV11-2
CASTRTSSRTDTQYF
TGTGCCAGCACCCGGACTAGCAGTCGCACAGATACGCAGTATTTT
>NA|TRBJ2-7|NA|13|TRBV12-3/TRBV12-4
CASKVGTDYEQYF
TGTGCCAGCAAGGTTGGGACGGACTACGAGCAGTACTTC
>NA|TRBJ1-5|few|13|TRBV29-1
CSVGRDGNQPQHF
TGCAGCGTGGGCCGGGACGGAAACCAGCCCCAGCATTTT
>TRBD1|TRBJ2-3|NA|18|TRBV4-1
CASSQVFRGRGQKDRWDF
TGCGCCAGCAGCCAGGTCTTTAGGGGAAGGGGACAGAAGGACCGTTGGGATTTT
>NA|TRBJ1-2|NA|14|TRBV5-1
CASSLADEGTGYTF
TGCGCCAGCAGCTTGGCCGATGAAGGGACTGGCTACACCTTC
>NA|TRBJ1-3|NA|17|TRBV4-1
CASSQVGALDSGNTIYF
TGCGCCAGCAGCCAAGTCGGGGCGTTAGACTCTGGAAACACCATATATTTT